The rows below give T cell receptor beta chains drawn from one sample of a study of shared clonotypes between healthy human individuals. The method was immunoSEQ multiplex PCR; TCRdb's version includes in-frame clones alone and lacks a portion of them. The table shows 2,100,000 or so clones, with approximately 94% occurring only once. The specimen sequenced was naive CD4+ T cells sorted from blood. The origin of the receptors is a young man in good health. Both conserved end residues are part of each CDR3. D genes are given only for firm matches. Size is omitted from some rows. Given values are once, few, many or a class for expanded clones.

v_gene	abundance	j_gene	d_gene	len	CDR3nt	CDR3aa
TRBV18	once	TRBJ2-2	-	13	TGTGCCAGCTCACAGGGGTTCGGCGGGGAGCTGTTTTTT	CASSQGFGGELFF
TRBV14	few	TRBJ1-2	-	12	TGTGCCAGCAGCCAAAATAACTATGGCTACACCTTC	CASSQNNYGYTF
TRBV28	-	TRBJ1-5	TRBD1	15	TGTGCCAGCAGCCCAGGGGGGGCCGGCAATCAGCCCCAGCATTTT	CASSPGGAGNQPQHF
TRBV7-2	-	TRBJ2-1	TRBD1	15	TGTGCCAGCAGCCCGGGACAGGGGGCGTACGATGAGCAGTTCTTC	CASSPGQGAYDEQFF
TRBV10-3	-	TRBJ2-2	TRBD1	15	TGTGCCATCAGTGAGGGACAGGAGAACACCGGGGAGCTGTTTTTT	CAISEGQENTGELFF
TRBV25-1	-	TRBJ2-5	TRBD1	16	TGTGCCAGCAGTGGAAAGACAGGGTCCAGTTTAGAGACCCAGTACTTC	CASSGKTGSSLETQYF
TRBV27	-	TRBJ1-2	-	13	TGTGCCAGCAGTTTATCGCCGAACTATGGCTACACCTTC	CASSLSPNYGYTF
TRBV25-1	few	TRBJ2-2	-	13	TGTGCCAGCAGTGTAAAGAACACCGGGGAGCTGTTTTTT	CASSVKNTGELFF
TRBV7-2	-	TRBJ1-6	TRBD1	14	TGTGCCAGCAGGCCGGGACAGGGGAGCTCACCCCTCCACTTT	CASRPGQGSSPLHF
TRBV18	once	TRBJ1-4	-	14	TGTGCCAGCTCCGCAGGGGTGACTAATGAAAAACTGTTTTTT	CASSAGVTNEKLFF
TRBV5-3	-	TRBJ2-5	-	11	TGTGCCAGAATTGGTAAGGAGACCCAGTACTTC	CARIGKETQYF
TRBV6-5	-	TRBJ2-5	TRBD1	13	TGTGCCAGCAGCAGGGGGTTCGGAGAGACCCAGTACTTC	CASSRGFGETQYF
TRBV5-1	-	TRBJ2-3	-	14	TGCGCCAGCAGCTTGGCCCCTCCAGGCGATACGCAGTATTTT	CASSLAPPGDTQYF
TRBV18	-	TRBJ2-7	TRBD1	15	TGTGCCAGCTCACCAGTTCCCGGACAGGGGGGCGAGCAGTACTTC	CASSPVPGQGGEQYF
TRBV5-1	-	TRBJ1-1	-	13	TGCGCCAGCAGCCGGGACGGTCGAACAACAGCTTTCTTT	CASSRDGRTTAFF
TRBV11-3	-	TRBJ2-2	-	15	TGTGCCAGCAGCTTAGGCAGGGGATCTGTCGGGGAGCTGTTTTTT	CASSLGRGSVGELFF
TRBV27	-	TRBJ2-5	-	14	TGTGCCAGCAGTTATTCGGGGGGCAGGGAGACCCAGTACTTC	CASSYSGGRETQYF
TRBV29-1	-	TRBJ2-1	TRBD2	15	TGCAGCGTTGTACTTGGGACTAGCGACTACAATGAGCAGTTCTTC	CSVVLGTSDYNEQFF